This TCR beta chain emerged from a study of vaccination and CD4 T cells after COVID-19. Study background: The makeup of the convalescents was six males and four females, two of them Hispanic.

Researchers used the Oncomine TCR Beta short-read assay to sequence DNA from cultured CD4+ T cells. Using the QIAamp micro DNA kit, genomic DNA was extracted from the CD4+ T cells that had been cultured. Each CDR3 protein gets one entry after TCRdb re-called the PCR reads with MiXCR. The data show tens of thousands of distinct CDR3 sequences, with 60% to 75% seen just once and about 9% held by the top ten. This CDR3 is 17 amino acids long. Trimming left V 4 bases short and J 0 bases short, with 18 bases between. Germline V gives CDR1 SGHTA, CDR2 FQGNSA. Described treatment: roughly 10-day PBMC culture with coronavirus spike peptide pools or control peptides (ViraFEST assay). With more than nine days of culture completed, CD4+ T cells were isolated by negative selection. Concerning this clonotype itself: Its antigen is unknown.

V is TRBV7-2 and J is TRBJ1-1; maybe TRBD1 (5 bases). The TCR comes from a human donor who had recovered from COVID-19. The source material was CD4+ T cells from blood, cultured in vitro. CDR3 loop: CASSSGTHLGVNTEAFF. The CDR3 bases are TGTGCCAGCAGCTCGGGGACGCACCTCGGGGTGAACACTGAAGCTTTCTTT.